This T cell receptor beta chain was found in a study of T cell clonality in common variable immunodeficiency. This clone came up many times. The target antigen is unknown. Read data end 3 residues before the CDR3 end; the end is taken from the germline J gene. The table came from immunoSEQ multiplex PCR; TCRdb's copy has only in-frame clones and leaves some out. The sample contains some 22,000 clones, none occurring once; 8.9% lies in the top ten. Trimming left V 7 bases short and J 1 base short, with 5 bases between. The CDR3 runs to 12 residues. The V gene's germline CDR1 is SNHLY and CDR2 FYNNEI. Study results and limitations: Reportedly, TCR beta sequences from common variable immunodeficiency showed fewer deletions and N-nucleotide insertions. Compared with healthy controls, CVID subjects showed increased TCRbeta clonality, mostly in about a third.

The source material was peripheral blood mononuclear cells. This TCR was recovered from a human donor with common variable immunodeficiency. The rearrangement uses TRBV2 and TRBJ2-1; D is ambiguous. The part of the CDR3 DNA that was read is TGTGCCAGCACTCGGTCCTACAATGAG. It specifies CASTRSYNE. The CDR3 reads in full as CASTRSYNEQFF.